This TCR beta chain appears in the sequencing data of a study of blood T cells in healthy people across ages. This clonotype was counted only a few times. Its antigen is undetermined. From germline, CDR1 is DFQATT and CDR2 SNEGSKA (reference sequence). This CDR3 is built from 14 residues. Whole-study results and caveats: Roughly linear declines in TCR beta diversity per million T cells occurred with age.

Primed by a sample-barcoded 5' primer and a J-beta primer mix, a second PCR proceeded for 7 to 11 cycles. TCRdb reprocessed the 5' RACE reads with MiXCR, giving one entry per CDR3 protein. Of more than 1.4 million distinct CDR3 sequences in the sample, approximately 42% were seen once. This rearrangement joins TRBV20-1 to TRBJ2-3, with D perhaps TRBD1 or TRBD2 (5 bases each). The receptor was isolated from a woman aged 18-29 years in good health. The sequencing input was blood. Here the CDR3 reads CSTGTPLTTDTQYF. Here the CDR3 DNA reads TGCAGCACCGGGACCCCGCTCACCACAGATACGCAGTATTTT.